The T cell receptor beta chain described here comes from a study of T cells in Graves' hyperthyroidism and ophthalmopathy. Template material for amplifying TCR beta CDR3 regions consisted of RNA transcripts. During a first-round RT-PCR of the TCR CDR3, the HTBI primer set was used. TCRdb re-analysed the multiplex PCR reads in MiXCR, keeping a single row per CDR3 protein. The table lists under 400,000 distinct CDR3 sequences, about 15% of them singletons. This clonotype was observed many times. The CDR3 loop spans 13 amino acids. The germline V and J ends were trimmed by 5 bases and 6 bases, with 11 bases remaining between them. Graves' hyperthyroidism qualified as stable when ophthalmopathy did not progress within 18 months.

Material: blood. The origin of this receptor is a woman aged 55-69 years with Graves' hyperthyroidism. The chain combines TRBV12-3 or TRBV12-4 with TRBJ1-5; D not certain. CDR3: CASSRKEGQPQHF. As DNA, the CDR3 is TGTGCCAGCAGTCGAAAAGAAGGTCAGCCCCAGCATTTT.